These 14 T cell receptor beta chains came from one sample sequenced in a study of T cells in tuberculosis. The data were produced by immunoSEQ multiplex PCR, yet TCRdb's version contains in-frame clones alone and is incomplete. The table records several thousand clones, approximately 95% of them present only once. The material sequenced was PBMCs. Every receptor here comes from an adult with tuberculosis.

The chain joins TRBV5-1 to TRBJ2-1, with 12 bases that match TRBD2. The germline CDR1 and CDR2 sequences are SGHRS and YFSETQ. The CDR3 spans 17 residues. Germline trimming cut 4 bases from V and 8 bases from J; bases unmatched to any gene: 13. The CDR3 loop reads CASSPRTLAGGRDEQFF. The CDR3 nucleotides are TGCGCCAGCAGCCCGAGGACTCTAGCGGGGGGGCGTGATGAGCAGTTCTTC.

This chain uses TRBV4-2 with TRBJ2-1; 8 bases are a match to TRBD2. Trimming removed 0 bases from V and 3 bases from J; junction bases left unmatched: 7. In germline, CDR1 is LGHNA, CDR2 YNFKEQ. This CDR3 has 17 residues. DNA of the CDR3: TGTGCCAGCAGCCAAGATCCCGCGGGAGGAAGCTACAATGAGCAGTTCTTC. As protein: CASSQDPAGGSYNEQFF.

The chain links TRBV29-1 to TRBJ2-1; 9 nucleotides line up with TRBD2. J lost 1 base, V lost 3 bases, and 4 bases had no gene match. The CDR3 has 15 residues. Germline CDR1 is SQVTM and CDR2 is ANQGSEA. The CDR3 spells CSVDPAGGSYNEQFF. In DNA, the CDR3 is TGCAGCGTTGACCCAGCGGGGGGATCCTACAATGAGCAGTTCTTC.

The V call is TRBV29-1, the J call TRBJ2-7, with TRBD2 matching 12 bases. This CDR3 has 14 amino acids. With 6 bases clipped from V and 3 bases from J, the junction kept 6 bases outside the gene matches. The germline V gene encodes CDR1 SQVTM and CDR2 ANQGSEA. In DNA, the CDR3 is TGCAGCGTACTCGAGACTAGCGGGAGCTACGAGCAGTACTTC. Amino acids: CSVLETSGSYEQYF.

CDR3 amino acids: CAWSPGTPSNQPQHF. CDR3 sequence (DNA): TGTGCCTGGAGTCCGGGGACACCTAGCAATCAGCCCCAGCATTTT. The chain is built from TRBV30 and TRBJ1-5, with TRBD1 as a possible D gene (6 bases). V was shortened by 2 bases and J by 0 bases, with 11 bases between the two germline ends. Germline V gene lookup returns CDR1 GTSNPN and CDR2 SVGIG (reference sequence). This CDR3 is built from 15 residues.

The chain employs TRBV4-1 and TRBJ2-7; 9 positions match TRBD1. CDR1 is MGHRA and CDR2 is YSYEKL in the germline V gene. Losses at the gene ends were 4 bases for V and 0 bases for J; bases not matched to a gene: 10. CDR3 length: 17 residues. CDR3 sequence reads: CASSPLGQGTSSYEQYF. The CDR3 DNA sequence: TGCGCCAGCAGCCCCTTGGGACAGGGTACCTCCTCCTACGAGCAGTACTTC.

The V call is TRBV2, the J call TRBJ1-2; D is undetermined. This CDR3 region has 12 residues. V lost 4 bases and J 8 bases, leaving 11 bases between the germline ends. CDR1 is SNHLY and CDR2 is FYNNEI in the germline V gene. The CDR3 sequence is CASSGANSGYTF. Here the CDR3 DNA reads TGTGCCAGCAGTGGCGCAAACTCCGGCTACACCTTC.

The chain couples TRBV10-3 to TRBJ1-2, with D perhaps TRBD1 (6 bases). This CDR3 has 15 amino acids. V dropped 3 bases and J dropped 5 bases, with 16 bases sitting between them. CDR1 and CDR2 from the germline V gene are ENHRY and SYGVKD. This chain's CDR3 is CAISDLGATLYGYTF. In nucleotides, the CDR3 is TGTGCCATCAGTGATCTGGGGGCCACTCTGTATGGCTACACCTTC.

This chain connects TRBV30 to TRBJ1-5; TRBD1 aligns across 7 bases. Trimming removed 4 bases from V and 3 bases from J; junction bases left unmatched: 6. Germline V gene lookup returns CDR1 GTSNPN and CDR2 SVGIG (reference sequence). This CDR3 spans 14 amino acids. As DNA, the CDR3 is TGTGCCTGGAACAAGGGACAGTTCAATCAGCCCCAGCATTTT. This encodes CAWNKGQFNQPQHF.

This sequence joins TRBV19 and TRBJ1-2; D is uncertain. CDR3 length equals 14 residues. The germline V and J ends were trimmed by 3 bases and 2 bases, with 10 bases remaining between them. Germline CDR1 reads LNHDA; CDR2 reads SQIVND (reference sequence). The CDR3 DNA reads as TGTGCCAGTAGTATGAGACGGAGAAACTATGGCTACACCTTC. This codes for CASSMRRRNYGYTF.

The gene calls are TRBV10-3 and TRBJ2-7; 12 positions agree with TRBD2. The germline V gene encodes CDR1 ENHRY and CDR2 SYGVKD. Germline trimming cut 6 bases from V and 1 base from J; bases unmatched to any gene: 1. The length of the CDR3 is 14 residues. The CDR3 sequence is CAISGTSGSYEQYF. In DNA form, the CDR3 reads TGTGCCATCAGCGGGACTAGCGGGTCCTACGAGCAGTACTTC.

This clone was found once. The chain joins TRBV7-8 to TRBJ2-1; a weak D match, TRBD2 (6 bases). The CDR3 loop spans 16 amino acids. V was trimmed by 4 bases and J by 9 bases, leaving 22 bases between them. Germline V gene sequence: CDR1 SGHVS, CDR2 FQNEAQ. CDR3 sequence reads: CASSWGRLLVTSEQFF. The CDR3 DNA reads as TGTGCCAGCAGCTGGGGGAGGTTGTTAGTAACAAGTGAGCAGTTCTTC.

This chain uses TRBV7-6 with TRBJ1-1; the D is unclear. V was trimmed by 1 base and J by 0 bases, leaving 6 bases between them. The CDR3 length is 14 residues. Per germline, CDR1 SGHVS and CDR2 FNYEAQ. Here the CDR3 reads CASSLGGVNTEAFF. The CDR3 DNA reads as TGTGCCAGCAGCTTAGGGGGAGTGAACACTGAAGCTTTCTTT.

The J gene is TRBJ2-1, the V gene TRBV5-1; 12 nucleotides agree with TRBD2. The CDR3 sequence is 15 residues long. The germline V gene has CDR1 SGHRS and CDR2 YFSETQ. V trimming: 2 bases; J trimming: 7 bases; junction bases outside the gene matches: 4. The CDR3 protein is CASSFLAGGENEQFF. Here the CDR3 DNA reads TGCGCCAGCAGCTTCCTAGCGGGAGGGGAGAATGAGCAGTTCTTC.